This T cell receptor (beta chain) was observed in a study of T-cell reconstitution after alpha-beta-depleted transplantation in children. This clonotype has just a few counts. Construction of the TCRbeta library involved unique molecular identifiers. TCRdb ran MiXCR on the PCR reads and lists one entry per CDR3 protein. The sample shows about 500,000 distinct CDR3 sequences, approximately 29% of them seen only once. The sequence came from a human donor who donated a stem cell graft to a child with aplastic anemia. Sequencing was performed on PBMCs from the stem cell graft donor, taken from the stem cell graft.

CDR3 in amino acids: CSAKGTGRVGTEAFF. CDR3 in DNA: TGCAGTGCTAAAGGGACAGGGAGGGTGGGGACTGAAGCTTTCTTT. The chain employs TRBV20-1 and TRBJ1-1; 9 nucleotides align to TRBD1. With 4 bases clipped from V and 5 bases from J, the junction kept 11 bases outside the gene matches. Germline CDR1 reads DFQATT; CDR2 reads SNEGSKA (reference sequence). This CDR3 is built from 15 residues.